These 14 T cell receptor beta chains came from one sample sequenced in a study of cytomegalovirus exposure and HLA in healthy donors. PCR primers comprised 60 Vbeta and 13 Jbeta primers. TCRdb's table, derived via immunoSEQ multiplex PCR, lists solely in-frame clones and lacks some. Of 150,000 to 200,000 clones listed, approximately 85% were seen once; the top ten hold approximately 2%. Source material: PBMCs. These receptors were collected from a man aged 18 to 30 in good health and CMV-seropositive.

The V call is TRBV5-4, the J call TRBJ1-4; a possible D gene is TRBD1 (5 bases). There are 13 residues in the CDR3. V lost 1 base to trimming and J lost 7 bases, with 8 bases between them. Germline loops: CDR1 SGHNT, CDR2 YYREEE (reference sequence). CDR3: CASSLSGSEKLFF. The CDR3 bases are TGTGCCAGCAGCTTGTCAGGGTCTGAAAAACTGTTTTTT.

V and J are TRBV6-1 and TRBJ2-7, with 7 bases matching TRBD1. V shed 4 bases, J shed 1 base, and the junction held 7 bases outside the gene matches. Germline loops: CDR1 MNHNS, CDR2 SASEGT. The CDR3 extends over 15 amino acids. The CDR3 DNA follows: TGTGCCAGCAGTGGTGGACAGGTAACATCCTACGAGCAGTACTTC. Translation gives CASSGGQVTSYEQYF.

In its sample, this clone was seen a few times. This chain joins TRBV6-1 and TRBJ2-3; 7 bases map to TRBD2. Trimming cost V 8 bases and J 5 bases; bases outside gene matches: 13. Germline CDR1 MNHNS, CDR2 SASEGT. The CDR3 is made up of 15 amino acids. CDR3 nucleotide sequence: TGTGCCAGCGGAGGGGTGGGGGGGGAGAAAGATACGCAGTATTTT. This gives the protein CASGGVGGEKDTQYF.

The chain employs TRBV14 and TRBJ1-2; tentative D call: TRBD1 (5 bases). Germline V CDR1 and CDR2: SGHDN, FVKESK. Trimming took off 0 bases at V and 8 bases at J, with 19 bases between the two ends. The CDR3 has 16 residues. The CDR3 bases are TGTGCCAGCAGCCAAGATCGTAATCAGGGAATCAGCGGCTACACCTTC. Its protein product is CASSQDRNQGISGYTF.

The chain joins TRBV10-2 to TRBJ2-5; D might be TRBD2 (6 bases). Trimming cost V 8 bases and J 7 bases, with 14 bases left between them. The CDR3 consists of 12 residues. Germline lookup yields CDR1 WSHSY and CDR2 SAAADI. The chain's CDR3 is CASGWTTGTQYF. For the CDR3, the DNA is TGCGCCAGCGGCTGGACTACCGGGACCCAGTACTTC.

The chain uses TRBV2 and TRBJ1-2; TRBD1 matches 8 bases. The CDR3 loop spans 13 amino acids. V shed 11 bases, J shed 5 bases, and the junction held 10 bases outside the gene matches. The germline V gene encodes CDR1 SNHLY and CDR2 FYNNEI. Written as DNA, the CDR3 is TGTGCCTCGACGGTACAGGGGGTTTATGGCTACACCTTC. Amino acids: CASTVQGVYGYTF.

CDR3 nucleotides: TGTGCCAGCAGATACCGACAGGACGCGAACACCGGGGAGCTGTTTTTT. Translation gives CASRYRQDANTGELFF. The V gene is TRBV6-5, the J gene TRBJ2-2; D is possibly TRBD1 (6 bases). Germline CDR1 is MNHEY and CDR2 is SVGAGI. The CDR3 totals 16 residues. V gave up 6 bases and J gave up 0 bases, with 14 bases separating them.

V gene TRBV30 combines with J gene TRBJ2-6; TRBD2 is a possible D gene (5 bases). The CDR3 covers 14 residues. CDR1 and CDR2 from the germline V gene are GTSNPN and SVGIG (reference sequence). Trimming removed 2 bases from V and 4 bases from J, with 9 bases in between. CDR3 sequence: CAWSPGEGANVLTF. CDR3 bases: TGTGCCTGGAGTCCCGGGGAAGGGGCCAACGTCCTGACTTTC.

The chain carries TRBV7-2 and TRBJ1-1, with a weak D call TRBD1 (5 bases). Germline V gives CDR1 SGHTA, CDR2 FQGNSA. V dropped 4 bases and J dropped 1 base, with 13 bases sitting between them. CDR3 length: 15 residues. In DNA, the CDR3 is TGTGCCAGCAGCTGGCAGGGTACAGCGAACACTGAAGCTTTCTTT. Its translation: CASSWQGTANTEAFF.

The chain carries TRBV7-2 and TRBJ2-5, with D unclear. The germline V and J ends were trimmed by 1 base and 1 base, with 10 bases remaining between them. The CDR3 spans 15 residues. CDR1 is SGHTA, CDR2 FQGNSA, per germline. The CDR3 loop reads CASSLVASRQETQYF. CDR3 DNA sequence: TGTGCCAGCAGCTTAGTGGCTAGTCGCCAAGAGACCCAGTACTTC.

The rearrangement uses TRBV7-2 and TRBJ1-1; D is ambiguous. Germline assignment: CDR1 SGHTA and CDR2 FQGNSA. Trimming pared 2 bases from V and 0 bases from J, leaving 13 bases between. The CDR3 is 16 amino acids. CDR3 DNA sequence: TGTGCCAGCAGCTTAATCACCACGGTAATGAACACTGAAGCTTTCTTT. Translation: CASSLITTVMNTEAFF. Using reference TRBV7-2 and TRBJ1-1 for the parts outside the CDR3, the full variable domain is GAGVSQSPSNKVTEKGKDVELRCDPISGHTALYWYRQSLGQGLEFLIYFQGNSAPDKSGLPSDRFSAERTGGSVSTLTIQRTQQEDSAVYLCASSLITTVMNTEAFFGQGTRLTVV.

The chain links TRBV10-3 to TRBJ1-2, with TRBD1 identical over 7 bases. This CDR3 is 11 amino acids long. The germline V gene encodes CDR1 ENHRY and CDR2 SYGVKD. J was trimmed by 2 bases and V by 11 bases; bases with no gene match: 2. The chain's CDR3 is CAGQDNYGYTF. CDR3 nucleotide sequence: TGTGCCGGACAGGACAACTATGGCTACACCTTC.

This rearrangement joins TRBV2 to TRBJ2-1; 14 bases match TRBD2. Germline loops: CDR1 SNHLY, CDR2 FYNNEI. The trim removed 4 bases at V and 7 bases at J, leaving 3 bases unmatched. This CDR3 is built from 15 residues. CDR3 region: CASSGLAGGSNEQFF. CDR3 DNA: TGTGCCAGCAGTGGACTAGCGGGGGGGTCTAATGAGCAGTTCTTC.

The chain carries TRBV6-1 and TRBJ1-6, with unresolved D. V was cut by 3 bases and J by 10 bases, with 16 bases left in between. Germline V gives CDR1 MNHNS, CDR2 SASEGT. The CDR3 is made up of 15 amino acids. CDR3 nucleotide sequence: TGTGCCAGCAGTGATGGGGTCGGAGGTGCATCACCCCTCCACTTT. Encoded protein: CASSDGVGGASPLHF.